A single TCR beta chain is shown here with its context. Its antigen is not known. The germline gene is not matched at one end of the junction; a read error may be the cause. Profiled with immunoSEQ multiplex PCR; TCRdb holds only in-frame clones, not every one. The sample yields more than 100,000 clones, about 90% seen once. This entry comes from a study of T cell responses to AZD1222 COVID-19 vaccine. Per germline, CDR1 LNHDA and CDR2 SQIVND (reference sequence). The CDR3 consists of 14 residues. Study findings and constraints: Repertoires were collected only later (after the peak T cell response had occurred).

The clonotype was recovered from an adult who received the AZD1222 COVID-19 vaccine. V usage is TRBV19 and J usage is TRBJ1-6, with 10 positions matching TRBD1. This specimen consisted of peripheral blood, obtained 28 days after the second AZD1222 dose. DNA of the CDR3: TGTGCCAGTAGCATAGGACAGGGGGATTCACCCCTCCACTTT. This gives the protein CASSIGQGDSPLHF.